These 11 T cell receptor beta chains share one sample of origin, sequenced in a study of T cells after yellow fever vaccination. One entry per CDR3 protein, called by TCRdb with MiXCR from the 5' RACE reads. The profile shows 250,000 or so distinct CDR3 sequences, roughly 3.5% of them singletons. The specimen was PBMCs, collected 15 days after the yellow fever booster vaccination. These receptors all stem from a man between 18 and 29 years old who received the YFV17D yellow fever vaccine.

This clonotype was picked up many times. This chain links TRBV20-1 with TRBJ2-7, with D hard to call. Trimming cost V 0 bases and J 6 bases, with 9 bases left between them. Per the germline V gene, CDR1 is DFQATT and CDR2 is SNEGSKA (reference sequence). CDR3 length: 12 amino acids. CDR3 DNA: TGCAGTGCTAGAGACCAGTCCCTCGAGCAGTACTTC. This encodes CSARDQSLEQYF.

This clonotype was seen ten or more times. The chain joins TRBV20-1 to TRBJ2-5; 10 positions match TRBD2. Germline values: CDR1 DFQATT, CDR2 SNEGSKA (reference sequence). Trimming removed 0 bases from V and 6 bases from J; junction bases left unmatched: 10. The CDR3 has 16 amino acids. The CDR3 reads CSARDRRSGGAKTQYF. The CDR3 DNA is TGCAGTGCTAGAGATAGGAGAAGCGGGGGGGCAAAGACCCAGTACTTC.

This clonotype has ten or more counts. The V and J genes are TRBV23-1 and TRBJ2-7; TRBD1 agrees at 8 bases. TRBV23-1 is identified as an open reading frame with a role that is uncertain. The CDR3 runs to 16 residues. After removal of 1 base from V and 1 base from J, the junction contained 6 bases not matched to a gene. CDR3: CASSQLATGVSYEQYV. The CDR3 DNA follows: TGCGCCAGCAGTCAATTGGCGACAGGGGTGTCCTACGAGCAGTACGTC.

This clonotype was seen repeatedly, ten times or more. The genes are TRBV14 and TRBJ1-1; possible D gene TRBD1, 6 bases. This CDR3 comprises 18 residues. CDR1 and CDR2 (germline): SGHDN, FVKESK. Trimming stripped 3 bases from V and 4 bases from J, with 24 bases between. The CDR3 reads CASSQKLLQGYRPTEAFF. The CDR3 bases are TGTGCCAGCAGCCAGAAACTATTACAGGGTTATCGTCCCACTGAAGCTTTCTTT.

This clonotype has ten or more counts. The chain employs TRBV27 and TRBJ1-2, with D possibly TRBD1 on 6 matching bases. Trimming left V 7 bases short and J 2 bases short, with 14 bases between. Germline loops: CDR1 MNHEY, CDR2 SMNVEV (reference sequence). CDR3 size: 14 residues. CDR3 residues: CASTRSGANYGYTF. The CDR3 region has the DNA TGTGCCAGCACCCGATCGGGGGCGAACTATGGCTACACCTTC.

This clonotype was detected many times. The V call is TRBV21-1, the J call TRBJ2-1; TRBD1 is the table's D call and was not checked against the DNA. TRBV21-1 is labeled a pseudogene. The CDR3 totals 13 residues. CDR3 bases: TGTGCCAGCAGCGACAGTCGGGACAATGAGCAGTTCTTC. Its translation is CASSDSRDNEQFF.

This clonotype appeared many times. Written as DNA, the CDR3 is TGTGCCAGCAGCTTGACCGGACAGTATGAAGCTTTCTTT. It is translated as CASSLTGQYEAFF. The chain employs TRBV5-6 and TRBJ1-1; D may be TRBD1 (6 bases). With 1 base removed from V and 7 bases from J, the gap between germline ends came to 11 bases. Germline V gene data show CDR1 as SGHDT and CDR2 as YYEEEE. The CDR3 length is 13 residues. Using reference TRBV5-6 and TRBJ1-1 for the parts outside the CDR3, the full variable domain is DAGVTQSPTHLIKTRGQQVTLRCSPKSGHDTVSWYQQALGQGPQFIFQYYEEEERQRGNFPDRFSGHQFPNYSSELNVNALLLGDSALYLCASSLTGQYEAFFGQGTRLTVV.

This clonotype was picked up many times. The rearrangement joins TRBV5-1 to TRBJ2-6; D uncertain. CDR1 and CDR2 (germline): SGHRS, YFSETQ. Trimming left V 4 bases short and J 0 bases short, with 8 bases between. The CDR3 covers 15 residues. As DNA, the CDR3 is TGCGCCAGCAGCCTGTTTGGCTCTGGGGCCAACGTCCTGACTTTC. Its protein product is CASSLFGSGANVLTF. The complete variable domain, with remaining parts taken from reference TRBV5-1 and TRBJ2-6, reads KAGVTQTPRYLIKTRGQQVTLSCSPISGHRSVSWYQQTPGQGLQFLFEYFSETQRNKGNFPGRFSGRQFSNSRSEMNVSTLELGDSALYLCASSLFGSGANVLTFGAGSRLTVL.

This clonotype was recorded a few times. V usage is TRBV7-3 and J usage is TRBJ2-7, with D unresolved. The CDR3 runs to 22 residues. Trimming left V 5 bases short and J 0 bases short, with 35 bases between. CDR1 is SGHTA, CDR2 FQGTGA, per germline. The CDR3 bases are TGTGCCAGCAGCAGAATCCCCCTTATATGGCTTGACGGAAGGGTTAGCTCCTACGAGCAGTACGTC. Translated, it gives CASSRIPLIWLDGRVSSYEQYV.

This clonotype occurred many times. This rearrangement joins TRBV7-8 to TRBJ2-3, with 7 bases identical to TRBD1. Germline CDR1 SGHVS, CDR2 FQNEAQ. Trimming removed 4 bases from V and 2 bases from J; junction bases left unmatched: 6. The CDR3 runs 15 residues. The CDR3 region is CASSSRTGLTDTQYF. CDR3 coding DNA: TGTGCCAGCAGCTCGAGGACAGGTCTCACAGATACGCAGTATTTT.

The sample holds many counts of this clonotype. The J gene is TRBJ1-1, the V gene TRBV6-6; D not certain. CDR3 length equals 13 residues. V lost 6 bases and J lost 1, with 9 bases in between. Germline CDR1 is MNHNY and CDR2 is SVGAGI (reference sequence). Here the CDR3 reads CASREPGNTEAFF. CDR3 sequence (DNA): TGTGCCAGCAGAGAACCAGGGAACACTGAAGCTTTCTTT.